This TCR beta chain was retrieved from a study of beta chain features in type 1 diabetes. Background on the study: All of the samples together had over 90 million sorted cells examined.

Expressed TCRB transcripts were sequenced, since all the RNA that had been isolated was reverse transcribed. The repertoire was sequenced with immunoSEQ multiplex PCR; TCRdb's copy has only in-frame clones and lacks some. The sample has a few hundred thousand clones; around 20% are singletons. Germline CDR1 reads GTSNPN; CDR2 reads SVGIG (reference sequence). This CDR3 contains 13 residues. With 5 bases clipped from V and 4 bases from J, the junction kept 4 bases outside the gene matches. In regard to this clone: No antigen is known for it.

Study-level points and caveats: Sampled from patients, naive, central memory and Treg TCRB repertoires appeared more similar than those sampled from healthy donors.

Averaging around 110 mL, one heparinised blood draw was given by each donor. Each sorted fraction was over 95% pure. The specimen sequenced was naive CD4+ T cells from blood. The source of this sequence is a woman between 18 and 30 years old in good health. The chain couples TRBV30 to TRBJ2-7; 11 bases align to TRBD1. The chain's CDR3 is CAWAGDRGYEQYF. The CDR3 DNA reads TGTGCCTGGGCGGGGGACAGGGGGTACGAGCAGTACTTC.